This entry concerns a single T cell receptor beta chain. The antigen is undetermined. Measured with immunoSEQ multiplex PCR; TCRdb has only the in-frame clones, and not every one. The sample lists around 140,000 clones, over 75% occurring once. These data come from a study of T cell responses to AZD1222 COVID-19 vaccine. As for the study in general: Second-dose recipients at about 4 or about 12 weeks were treated as one pooled group. Findings of the study overall: Baseline seropositivity characterized only a handful of AZD1222 recipients. Spike-specific TCR breadth and depth were elevated following two AZD1222 doses. Among the donors, most were white British and more were female, and clonal diversity was possibly underestimated.

The germline V gene encodes CDR1 MNHEY and CDR2 SVGAGI. The CDR3 is 15 residues long. Trimming took off 6 bases at V and 1 base at J, with 16 bases between the two ends. This clonotype was obtained from an adult in good health. The sample in question was peripheral blood, obtained on day 0 of AZD1222 vaccination. The chain recombines TRBV6-5 with TRBJ2-7; D possibly matches TRBD1 or TRBD2 (5 bases each). The DNA of the CDR3 is TGTGCCAGCAGGGCTGCCTGGGACCGATCCTACGAGCAGTACTTC. Its protein product is CASRAAWDRSYEQYF.